This TCR beta chain is from a study of OX40 agonist ivuxolimab in advanced cancers. With regard to the full study: Ivuxolimab was an agonistic, fully human IgG2 monoclonal antibody directed against OX40 (CD134), a costimulatory receptor. The purpose of peripheral TCRbeta sequencing was to test whether ivuxolimab changed TCR sequence diversity and led to clonal T-cell expansion. Intravenous ivuxolimab was administered to patients every 2 weeks at six dose levels: 0.01, 0.1, 0.3, 1.5, 3 and 10 mg/kg. Three dose-escalation patients achieved partial responses, one with hepatocellular carcinoma and two with cutaneous melanoma. The paper reports the monotherapy dose-escalation portion (N of about 54 patients) of the phase I ivuxolimab trial. In the dose-escalation cohort, roughly 80% of patients were male, and the mean age was approximately 64 years, with a range of about 20 to 90. Patients were allowed to have had prior anti-PD-1, anti-PD-L1 or anti-CTLA-4 therapy, and roughly 40% of the dose-escalation patients had previously received checkpoint inhibitors. Of the 50 to 55 patients in dose escalation, some 19 had hepatocellular carcinoma, roughly 15 had melanoma, 9 had renal cell carcinoma and 9 had head and neck cancer. What the study reported, not specific to this receptor: Low levels of normalized T-cell clonal expansion were also shown by some nonresponding patients. At doses of 0.1 to 3.0 mg/kg, clonal expansion of both CD4+ and CD8+ T cells in blood was seen between baseline and week 6. In the 0.1-3.0 mg/kg groups, partial responders had among the lowest normalized peripheral clonal expansion, particularly in CD8+ T cells. After ivuxolimab, more expanded clones were found on average in CD8+ T cells than in CD4+ T cells. The antigen specificity of the peripheral T cells that underwent clonal expansion was not determined.

The trial excluded patients who had a history of autoimmune disease or were on systemic immunosuppression. Peripheral blood for TCR sequencing was collected from all dose cohorts at baseline, on cycle 4 day 1, and on cycle 7 day 1. The samples were drawn from a first-in-human, open-label, multicenter phase I dose-escalation trial of ivuxolimab. Adults with locally advanced or metastatic melanoma, renal cell, hepatocellular, or head and neck squamous cell carcinoma were enrolled in the trial. Before TCR sequencing, CD4+ T cells and CD8+ T cells were sorted from peripheral blood as separate populations. For sequencing of the TCRbeta CDR3 region, genomic DNA was extracted from the sorted cells. The immunoSEQ Assay was used for sequencing of TCRbeta CDR3 regions. The table was pulled from immuneACCESS by TCRdb, which kept in-frame rearrangements only. Such tables lose some clones; where checked, under half of the loss comes from unresolved V genes, and the rest has no known cause. The sample records 120,000 or so clones, roughly 87% of which are singletons. The top ten constitute about 0.3% of the sample.

A note on this clone: Which antigen it targets is not known. Within one base of it there is no much larger clone, and no base qualities were kept.

Including the terminal cysteine and phenylalanine, the CDR3 comprises 15 residues. Of all the DNA, just the CDR3 is kept, 45 bases in frame from base 1. In the germline V gene, CDR1 corresponds to SGHTA and CDR2 to FQGNSA. V lost 5 bases and J lost 1 base, and the count of bases not matched to a germline gene is 5. The sequence came from an adult with an advanced solid tumor such as melanoma, head and neck, liver or kidney cancer. Sequencing used CD4+ or CD8+ T cells sorted from blood, obtained in a trial of the OX40 agonist ivuxolimab. The chain uses TRBV7-2 and TRBJ1-5; a stretch of 7 junction bases matches TRBD1. The DNA sequence is as follows: TGTGCCAGCAGCGTAACAGGGGTCAGCAATCAGCCCCAGCATTTT. Protein translation: CASSVTGVSNQPQHF.